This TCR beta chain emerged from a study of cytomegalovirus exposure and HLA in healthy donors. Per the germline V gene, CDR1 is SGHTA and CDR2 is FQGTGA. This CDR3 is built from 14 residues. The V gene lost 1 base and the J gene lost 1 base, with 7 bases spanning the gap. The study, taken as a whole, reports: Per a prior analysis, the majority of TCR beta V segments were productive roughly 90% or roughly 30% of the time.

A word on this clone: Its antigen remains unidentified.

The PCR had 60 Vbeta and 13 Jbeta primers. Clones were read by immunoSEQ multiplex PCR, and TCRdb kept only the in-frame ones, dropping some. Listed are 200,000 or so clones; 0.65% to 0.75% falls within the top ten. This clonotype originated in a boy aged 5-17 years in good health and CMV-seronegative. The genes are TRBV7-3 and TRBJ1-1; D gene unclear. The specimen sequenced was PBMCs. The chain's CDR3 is CASSLNGPNTEAFF. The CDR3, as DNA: TGTGCCAGCAGCTTAAATGGGCCGAACACTGAAGCTTTCTTT.